This T cell receptor (beta chain) is drawn from a study of response to subunit inactivated influenza vaccine (dated by TCRdb to the late 2010s). In terms of the full investigation: Deep quantitative profiling of the T cell receptor repertoire was used in the study to follow responses to a trivalent subunit inactivated influenza vaccine. Study-level results and caveats: The authors proposed that each seasonal influenza vaccination may bring in only a limited number of new T cells.

Libraries were made using RT-PCR. The sequencer was an Illumina HiSeq 2500. Using fastp at Q25 and MiXCR, TCRdb reprocessed the public reads and kept productive beta chains. Every distinct CDR3 protein forms one entry, paired with its most common genes and DNA. The sample records about 170,000 distinct CDR3 sequences, approximately 12% of which are singletons. Less than 30% of the sample is taken by the ten largest. This clonotype was picked up many times. Its antigen specificity is not known. Qualities for individual bases were not recorded, and no much larger clone is one base off. In addition, the sample was reused for a study of T cells expressing NK-cell markers. Reported in the second study: 5'RACE template switching, by which a universal primer site and unique molecular identifiers were added, was used to make TCR beta cDNA libraries. In sorted CD3+CD56+NKG2C+, CD3+CD56+NKG2C- and CD3+CD56-NKG2C+ T-cell subsets from several donors, TCR beta-chain repertoires were profiled. Seven of the eight sequenced donors were HCMV-seropositive and one was HCMV-seronegative. In several experiments an anti-gammadeltaTCR antibody was added to restrict sorting to alphabetaTCR-expressing T cells. In five to seven donors, the dominant CD3+CD56+NKG2C+ clonotypes were found to rank among the top 10 CD8+ clonotypes and to make up about 1.0-7.5% of CD8+ T cells. Those dominant clonotypes were again the most abundant among CD3+CD56-NKG2C+ cells in a handful of donors, at about 28.3-60.1%. Whether the expanded NKG2C-expressing T cell clones were specific for HCMV antigens remained unclear. Randomly selected healthy volunteers, three men and five women, were used as the eight sequenced donors. HCMV-specific IgG was detected in serum with a commercial ELISA kit to determine HCMV serostatus. Ficoll density gradient centrifugation was used to isolate peripheral blood mononuclear cells from blood. Magnetic immunoseparation with Miltenyi isolation kits was used to isolate CD4+ and CD8+ T cells from PBMC. Synthesis of cDNA was primed from the TCR beta constant segment and was followed by two consecutive PCR amplification steps. Sequencing of the libraries produced 2 x 150 bp reads on Illumina HiSeq 2000/2500, MiSeq or NextSeq. Reads were demultiplexed and grouped by UMI with MIGEC, and clonotypes were assembled and quantified with MiTCR. To remove erroneous sequences, TCR cDNA sequences were retained only when supported by two or more reads. The tcR package was used for downstream repertoire analysis, with clonotypes matched between fractions based on CDR3 nucleotide sequence plus V segment. Antigen specificity was annotated against VDJdb with VDJmatch, allowing one amino acid substitution in CDR3.

This receptor was taken from a man in his forties or fifties who received an inactivated influenza vaccine. Donor details come from another sample of the same person, matched by shared clones. This material consisted of CD8+ T cells sorted from PBMCs, taken 11 to 12 days after vaccination.

Here is the DNA: TGTGCCACCAGTGAGCCCGGGACAGGGGGCCTAGACACTGAAGCTTTCTTT. Its translation is CATSEPGTGGLDTEAFF. The sequence is built from TRBV24-1 and TRBJ1-1, and 12 bases in between align with TRBD1. Trimming accounts for 4 bases at V and 3 bases at J, while the number of junction bases matched to no gene is 8. The germline V gene provides CDR1 KGHDR and CDR2 SFDVKD. From cysteine to phenylalanine, the CDR3 is 17 amino acids long. Here the CDR3 DNA is all that survives: 51 bases in frame from base 1.